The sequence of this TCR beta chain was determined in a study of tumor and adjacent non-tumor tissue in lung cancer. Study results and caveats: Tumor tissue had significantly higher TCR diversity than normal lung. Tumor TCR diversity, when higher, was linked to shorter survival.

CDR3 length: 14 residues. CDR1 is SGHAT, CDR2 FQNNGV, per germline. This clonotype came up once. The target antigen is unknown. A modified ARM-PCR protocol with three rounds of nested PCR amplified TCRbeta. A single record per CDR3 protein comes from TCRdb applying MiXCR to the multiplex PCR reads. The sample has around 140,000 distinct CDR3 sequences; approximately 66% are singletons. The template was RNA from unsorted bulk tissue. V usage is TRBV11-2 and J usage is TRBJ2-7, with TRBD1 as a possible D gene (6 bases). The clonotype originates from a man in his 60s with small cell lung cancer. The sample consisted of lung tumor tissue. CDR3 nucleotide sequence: TGTGCCAGCACCCCGGACAGCTTTCGCTACGAGCAGTACGTT. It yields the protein CASTPDSFRYEQYV.